These T cell receptor beta chains were read from a single sample in a study of blood T cell repertoires in COVID-19. The assay was immunoSEQ multiplex PCR, and TCRdb's table has in-frame clones only and misses some. Counted here are some 52,000 clones, roughly nine tenths occurring once; the ten biggest clones make up around 5%. Sequencing used peripheral blood. The origin of the receptors is a man aged 55 to 70 with active COVID-19. The conserved cysteine and the conserved F or W are not part of the CDR3 here. The D gene is left open where the match is weak.

v_gene | d_gene | CDR3aa
TRBV5-6 | NA | ASSSRDLREKLF
TRBV9 | NA | ASSPTHLTQY
TRBV9 | TRBD1 | ASSVGTGGVYGYT
TRBV3-1/TRBV3-2 | NA | ASSPATEMGTIY
TRBV5-1 | NA | ASSLQGQRSEQY
TRBV6-5 | NA | ASSYGLSSYNEQF
TRBV12-5 | TRBD1 | ASAPGQPTNEKLF
TRBV4-1 | TRBD1 | ASSPRSHRDSFQPQH
TRBV9 | TRBD2 | ASSWGLAGGQDTQY
TRBV19 | NA | ASSTRTLSSYEQY
TRBV2 | NA | ASSENAWAGGYT
TRBV3-1/TRBV3-2 | TRBD1 | ASTKNAEQGAYEQY
TRBV2 | TRBD2 | ASSEPSGSSYEQY
TRBV6-1 | TRBD1 | ASSEPYRGTYEQY
TRBV19 | NA | ASSRDPWTALQETQY
TRBV6-4 | TRBD1 | ASARTGLTEAF
TRBV29-1 | TRBD1 | SVDGAGNRGRGYGYT
TRBV7-2 | TRBD2 | ASSLASGGPYEQY
TRBV7-9 | NA | ASTRGQKSVVDTQY
TRBV10-3 | NA | AASGTDTQY
TRBV19 | NA | ASSINDQDNSPLH
TRBV5-1 | TRBD1 | ASSGGTGGWTQY
TRBV4-1 | TRBD1 | ASSHNPGQGFREQY
TRBV10-3 | TRBD1 | AISRTGGIVQPQH